The sequence of this T cell receptor (beta chain) was determined in a study of human T cells and chemical hapten exposure. Study context: On the upper back, patch tests were applied with 0.01% DPC and read at 6 days.

TCRdb ran MiXCR on the RACE reads and lists one entry per CDR3 protein. The table has around 99,000 distinct CDR3 sequences, 9.2% seen once; the top ten hold 3.1%. Germline CDR1 is DFQATT and CDR2 is SNEGSKA (reference sequence). This CDR3 is built from 14 residues. V was cut by 0 bases and J by 2 bases, with 10 bases left in between. This clonotype was counted a few times. The antigen is unknown. Time point specified: patch test 2, 6 weeks after DPC sensitization. Described treatment: therapeutic diphenylcyclopropenone sensitization with weekly scalp DPC. Patches went on only after blood had been drawn each time. Patients had alopecia, were aged 18 to 70, and were not pregnant. Findings of the study overall: The formation of large CDR3 similarity clusters by expanded TCRs significantly exceeded that of controls.

The receptor was isolated from a woman aged 40-49 years with alopecia areata. Some clones in this sample may be carry-over from other donors' samples. This chain uses TRBV20-1 with TRBJ1-1; D is unclear. The starting material was whole blood, obtained in connection with sensitization to the hapten diphenylcyclopropenone (DPC). CDR3 in amino acids: CSARDTRVNTEAFF. The CDR3, as DNA: TGCAGTGCTAGAGACACCCGAGTAAACACTGAAGCTTTCTTT.